The 11 T cell receptor beta chains below were found in one sample sequenced in a study of shared clonotypes between healthy human individuals. Assay: immunoSEQ multiplex PCR; the TCRdb copy retains only in-frame clones and omits some. The data show hundreds of thousands of clones, with 76% seen just once and under 15% held by the top ten. Specimen: PBMCs. These receptor sequences come from a woman in her 40s in good health. Some clones in this sample may be carry-over from other donors' samples.

The V call is TRBV27, the J call TRBJ2-7, with D tentatively TRBD1 (5 bases). The CDR3 consists of 15 residues. Germline V gives CDR1 MNHEY, CDR2 SMNVEV (reference sequence). V was cut by 6 bases and J by 2 bases, with 17 bases left in between. Written as DNA, the CDR3 is TGTGCCAGCAGAGATTTAGGACAAGGGGCCTACGAGCAGTACTTC. Translating it yields CASRDLGQGAYEQYF.

The chain combines TRBV29-1 with TRBJ2-5; 7 bases are shared with TRBD2. The CDR3 consists of 13 residues. Germline trimming cut 7 bases from V and 0 bases from J; bases unmatched to any gene: 5. CDR1 is SQVTM and CDR2 is ANQGSEA in the germline V gene. The DNA for the CDR3 is TGCAGCGGACTCACTAGCGACCAAGAGACCCAGTACTTC. The encoded protein is CSGLTSDQETQYF. Looking up the rest from reference TRBV29-1 and TRBJ2-5 gives the full variable domain: SAVISQKPSRDICQRGTSLTIQCQVDSQVTMMFWYRQQPGQSLTLIATANQGSEATYESGFVIDKFPISRPNLTFSTLTVSNMSPEDSSIYLCSGLTSDQETQYFGPGTRLLVL.

The DNA of the CDR3 is TGTGCCAGCAGTTCCCCGACAGGATTCTCCTACGAGCAGTACTTC. Protein sequence: CASSSPTGFSYEQYF. The rearrangement joins TRBV28 to TRBJ2-7, with TRBD1 as a possible D gene (6 bases). CDR3 length: 15 amino acids. CDR1 is MDHEN, CDR2 SYDVKM, per germline. V shed 4 bases and J shed 0 bases, with 13 bases lying between them.

The rearrangement links TRBV27 to TRBJ2-5; TRBD2 aligns across 14 bases. The end of the DNA fits TRBJ2-7 better, so the J call may be wrong. Germline assignment: CDR1 MNHEY and CDR2 SMNVEV (reference sequence). The CDR3 is 15 amino acids. The DNA of the CDR3 is TGTGCCAGCAGCCCCGGGACTAGCGGGAGTTACGAGCAGTACTTC. The encoded protein is CASSPGTSGSYEQYF.

This sequence joins TRBV15 and TRBJ2-2; perhaps TRBD2 as D (6 bases). The germline CDR1 and CDR2 sequences are LNHNV and YYDKDF (reference sequence). Trimming left V 4 bases short and J 4 bases short, with 10 bases between. The CDR3 covers 14 residues. CDR3 coding DNA: TGTGCCACCAGCAATTTAGCGGCCACCGGGGAGCTGTTTTTT. Its protein product is CATSNLAATGELFF. The complete variable domain, with remaining parts taken from reference TRBV15 and TRBJ2-2, reads DAMVIQNPRYQVTQFGKPVTLSCSQTLNHNVMYWYQQKSSQAPKLLFHYYDKDFNNEADTPDNFQSRRPNTSFCFLDIRSPGLGDTAMYLCATSNLAATGELFFGEGSRLTVL.

The chain couples TRBV7-2 to TRBJ2-1, with D tentatively TRBD2 (5 bases). The ends were cut back, 3 bases at V and 5 bases at J, with 11 bases in the middle. The germline V gene has CDR1 SGHTA and CDR2 FQGNSA. The CDR3 spans 14 residues. CDR3 nucleotide sequence: TGTGCCAGCAGCTTCACCCGGACTCACAATGAGCAGTTCTTC. It yields the protein CASSFTRTHNEQFF.

This chain connects TRBV19 to TRBJ2-1, with 7 positions matching TRBD1. The CDR3 spans 16 residues. The V segment lost 0 bases and the J segment 6 bases; nucleotides outside the gene matches: 8. In germline, CDR1 is LNHDA, CDR2 SQIVND (reference sequence). The CDR3: CASSIDLRSGGNEQFF. CDR3 DNA sequence: TGTGCCAGTAGTATAGATCTTCGCTCAGGGGGCAATGAGCAGTTCTTC.

The chain is built from TRBV5-4 and TRBJ2-4; the match to TRBD2 covers 7 bases. The V segment lost 0 bases and the J segment 2 bases; nucleotides outside the gene matches: 8. The CDR3 spans 17 residues. The germline V gene has CDR1 SGHNT and CDR2 YYREEE (reference sequence). This CDR3 is CASSLAPGGLTKNIQYF. The DNA for the CDR3 is TGTGCCAGCAGCTTGGCCCCGGGGGGATTGACCAAAAACATTCAGTACTTC.

The CDR3 spells CASSSATSGGAGEQFF. DNA for the CDR3: TGTGCCAGCAGTTCTGCTACTAGCGGGGGGGCAGGAGAGCAGTTCTTC. The chain carries TRBV28 and TRBJ2-1; 13 nucleotides align to TRBD2. The CDR3 consists of 16 residues. With V trimmed by 4 bases and J by 10 bases, 10 bases remained unmatched. Germline V gene data show CDR1 as MDHEN and CDR2 as SYDVKM.

This clone has just one count. V gene TRBV28 combines with J gene TRBJ2-7, with D uncertain. Trimming stripped 3 bases from V and 5 bases from J, with 5 bases between. CDR3 length: 11 amino acids. Looked up from germline, CDR1 is MDHEN and CDR2 is SYDVKM. The CDR3 loop reads CASSFYDEQYF. The CDR3 DNA sequence: TGTGCCAGCAGTTTTTATGACGAGCAGTACTTC.

In regard to this clone: This sequence is one base from a far larger clone and is likely a read error. The rearrangement uses TRBV30 and TRBJ1-1; TRBD1 matches 9 bases. CDR3 size: 16 residues. Germline-derived CDR1 and CDR2 are GTSNPN and SVGIG (reference sequence). CDR3 DNA sequence: TGTGCCTACATAGTCCCGGGACAGGGATCGAACACTAAAGCTTTCTTT. This codes for CAYIVPGQGSNTKAFF.